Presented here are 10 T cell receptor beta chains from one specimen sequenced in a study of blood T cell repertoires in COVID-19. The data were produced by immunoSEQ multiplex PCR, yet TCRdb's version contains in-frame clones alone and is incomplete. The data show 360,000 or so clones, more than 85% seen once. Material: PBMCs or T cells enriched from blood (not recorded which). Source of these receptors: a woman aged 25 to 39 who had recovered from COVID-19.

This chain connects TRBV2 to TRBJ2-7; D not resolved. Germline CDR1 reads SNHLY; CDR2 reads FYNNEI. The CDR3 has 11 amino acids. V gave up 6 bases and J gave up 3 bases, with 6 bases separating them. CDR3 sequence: CASRENYEQYF. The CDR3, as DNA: TGTGCCAGCAGAGAGAACTACGAGCAGTACTTC.

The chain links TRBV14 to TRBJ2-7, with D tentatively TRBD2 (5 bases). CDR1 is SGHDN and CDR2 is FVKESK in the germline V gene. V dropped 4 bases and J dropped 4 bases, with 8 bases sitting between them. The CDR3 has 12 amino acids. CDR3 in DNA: TGTGCCAGCAGCCGACTATATTACGAGCAGTACTTC. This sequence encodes CASSRLYYEQYF. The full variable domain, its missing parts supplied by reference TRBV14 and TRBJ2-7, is EAGVTQFPSHSVIEKGQTVTLRCDPISGHDNLYWYRRVMGKEIKFLLHFVKESKQDESGMPNNRFLAERTGGTYSTLKVQPAELEDSGVYFCASSRLYYEQYFGPGTRLTVT.

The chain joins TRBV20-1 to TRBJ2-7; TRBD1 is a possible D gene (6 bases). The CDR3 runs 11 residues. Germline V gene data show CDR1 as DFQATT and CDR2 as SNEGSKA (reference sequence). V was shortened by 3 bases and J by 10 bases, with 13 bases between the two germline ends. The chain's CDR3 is CSASSQGNQYF. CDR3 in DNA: TGCAGTGCTAGTTCCCAGGGGAATCAGTACTTC.

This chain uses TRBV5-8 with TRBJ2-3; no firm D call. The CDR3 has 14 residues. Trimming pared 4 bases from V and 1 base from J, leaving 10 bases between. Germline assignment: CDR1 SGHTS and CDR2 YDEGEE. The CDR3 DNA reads TGTGCCAGCAGCCCCCTGGCAGGCACAGATACGCAGTATTTT. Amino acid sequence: CASSPLAGTDTQYF.

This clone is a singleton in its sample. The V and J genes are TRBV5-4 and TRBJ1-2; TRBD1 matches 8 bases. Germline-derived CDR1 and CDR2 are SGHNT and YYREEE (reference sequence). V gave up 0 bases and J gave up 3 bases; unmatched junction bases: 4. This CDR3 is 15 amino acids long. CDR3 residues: CASSLALGQDYGYTF. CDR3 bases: TGTGCCAGCAGCTTGGCCCTGGGACAGGACTATGGCTACACCTTC.

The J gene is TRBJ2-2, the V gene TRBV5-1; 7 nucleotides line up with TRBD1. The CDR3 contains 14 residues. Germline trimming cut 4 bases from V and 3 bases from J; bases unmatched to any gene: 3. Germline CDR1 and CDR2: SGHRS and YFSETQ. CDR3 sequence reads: CASSPQGDTGELFF. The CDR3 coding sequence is TGCGCCAGCAGCCCGCAGGGGGACACCGGGGAGCTGTTTTTT.

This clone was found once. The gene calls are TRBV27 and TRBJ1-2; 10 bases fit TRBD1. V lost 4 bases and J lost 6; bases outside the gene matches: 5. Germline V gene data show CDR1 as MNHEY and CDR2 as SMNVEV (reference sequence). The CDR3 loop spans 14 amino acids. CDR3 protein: CASSSPGQGNGYTF. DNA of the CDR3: TGTGCCAGCAGTTCCCCGGGACAGGGGAATGGCTACACCTTC.

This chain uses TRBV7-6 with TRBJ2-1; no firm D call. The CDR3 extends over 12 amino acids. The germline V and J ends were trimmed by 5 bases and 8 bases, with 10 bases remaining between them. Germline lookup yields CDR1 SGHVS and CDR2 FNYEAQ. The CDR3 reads CASSRTVDEQFF. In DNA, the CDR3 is TGTGCCAGCAGCCGTACTGTGGATGAGCAGTTCTTC. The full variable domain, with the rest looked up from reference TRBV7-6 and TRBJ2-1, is GAGVSQSPRYKVTKRGQDVALRCDPISGHVSLYWYRQALGQGPEFLTYFNYEAQQDKSGLPNDRFSAERPEGSISTLTIQRTEQRDSAMYRCASSRTVDEQFFGPGTRLTVL.

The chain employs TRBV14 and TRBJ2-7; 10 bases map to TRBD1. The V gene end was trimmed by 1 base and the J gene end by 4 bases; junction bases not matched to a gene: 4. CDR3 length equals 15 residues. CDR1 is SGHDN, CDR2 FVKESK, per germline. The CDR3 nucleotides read TGTGCCAGCAGCCAAGCGACAGGGGGCTGGTACGAGCAGTACTTC. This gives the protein CASSQATGGWYEQYF.

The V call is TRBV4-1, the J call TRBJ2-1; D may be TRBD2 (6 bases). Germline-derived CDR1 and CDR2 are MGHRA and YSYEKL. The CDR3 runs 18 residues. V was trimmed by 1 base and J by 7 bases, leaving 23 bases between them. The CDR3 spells CASSQAIPGSGLSNEQFF. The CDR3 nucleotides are TGCGCCAGCAGCCAAGCGATCCCGGGTAGCGGCCTATCTAATGAGCAGTTCTTC.